The entry below describes one T cell receptor (beta chain). Germline V gene lookup returns CDR1 LNHNV and CDR2 YYDKDF (reference sequence). With V trimmed by 5 bases and J by 3 bases, 6 bases remained unmatched. CDR3 length equals 16 residues. The sample belongs to a study of OX40 agonist ivuxolimab in advanced cancers. Study overall: Partial responses were achieved by three patients, of whom one had hepatocellular carcinoma and two had cutaneous melanoma.

Produced via immunoSEQ multiplex PCR; TCRdb's table is partial and in-frame only. Among under 70,000 clones, roughly 81% were seen once, and the ten largest hold under 2.5%. This sequence joins TRBV15 and TRBJ2-1; 11 positions agree with TRBD2. The sequenced sample was CD4+ or CD8+ T cells sorted from blood, obtained in a trial of the OX40 agonist ivuxolimab. This clonotype originated in an adult with an advanced solid tumor such as melanoma, head and neck, liver or kidney cancer. CDR3 nucleotide sequence: TGTGCCACCAGCCGACCCGGGACTAGCGGCTACAATGAGCAGTTCTTC. Translation: CATSRPGTSGYNEQFF. Looking up the rest from reference TRBV15 and TRBJ2-1 gives the full variable domain: DAMVIQNPRYQVTQFGKPVTLSCSQTLNHNVMYWYQQKSSQAPKLLFHYYDKDFNNEADTPDNFQSRRPNTSFCFLDIRSPGLGDTAMYLCATSRPGTSGYNEQFFGPGTRLTVL.